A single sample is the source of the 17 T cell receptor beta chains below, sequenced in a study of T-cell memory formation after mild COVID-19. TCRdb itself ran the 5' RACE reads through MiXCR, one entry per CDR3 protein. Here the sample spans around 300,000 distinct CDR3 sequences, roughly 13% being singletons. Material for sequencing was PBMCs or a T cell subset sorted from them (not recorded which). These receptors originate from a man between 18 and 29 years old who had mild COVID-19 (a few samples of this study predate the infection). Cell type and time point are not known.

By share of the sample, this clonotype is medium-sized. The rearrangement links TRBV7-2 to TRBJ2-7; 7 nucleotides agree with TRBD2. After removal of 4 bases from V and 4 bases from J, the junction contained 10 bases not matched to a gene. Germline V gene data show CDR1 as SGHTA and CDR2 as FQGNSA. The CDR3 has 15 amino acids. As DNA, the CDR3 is TGTGCCAGCAGCTACGAGGGCGGGGGAAATTACGAGCAGTACTTC. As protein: CASSYEGGGNYEQYF. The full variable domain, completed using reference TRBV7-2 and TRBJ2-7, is GAGVSQSPSNKVTEKGKDVELRCDPISGHTALYWYRQSLGQGLEFLIYFQGNSAPDKSGLPSDRFSAERTGGSVSTLTIQRTQQEDSAVYLCASSYEGGGNYEQYFGPGTRLTVT.

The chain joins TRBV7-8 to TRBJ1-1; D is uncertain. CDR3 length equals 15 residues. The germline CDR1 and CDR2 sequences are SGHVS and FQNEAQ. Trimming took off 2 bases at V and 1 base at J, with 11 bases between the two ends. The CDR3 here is CASSLRELQNTEAFF. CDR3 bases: TGTGCCAGCAGCTTAAGGGAGCTACAGAACACTGAAGCTTTCTTT.

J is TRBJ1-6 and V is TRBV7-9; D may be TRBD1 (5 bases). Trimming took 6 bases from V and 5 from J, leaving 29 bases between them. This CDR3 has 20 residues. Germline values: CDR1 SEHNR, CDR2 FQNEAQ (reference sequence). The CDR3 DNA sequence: TGTGCCAGCAGTCGATCAACAATTCGGCTCAAGCAGGGAGATAATTCACCCCTCCACTTT. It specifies CASSRSTIRLKQGDNSPLHF.

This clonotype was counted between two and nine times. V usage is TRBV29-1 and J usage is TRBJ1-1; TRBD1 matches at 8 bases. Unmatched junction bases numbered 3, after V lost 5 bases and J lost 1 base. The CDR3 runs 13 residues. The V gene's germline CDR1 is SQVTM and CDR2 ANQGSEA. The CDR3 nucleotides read TGCAGCGTTCGAGGACAGGGGAACACTGAAGCTTTCTTT. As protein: CSVRGQGNTEAFF.

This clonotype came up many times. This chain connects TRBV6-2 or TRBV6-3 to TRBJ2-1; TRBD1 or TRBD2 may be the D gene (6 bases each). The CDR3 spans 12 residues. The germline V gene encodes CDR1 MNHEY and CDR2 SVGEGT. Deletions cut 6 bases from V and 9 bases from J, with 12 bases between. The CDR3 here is CASSDPGAEQFF. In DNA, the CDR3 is TGTGCCAGCAGCGATCCGGGGGCTGAGCAGTTCTTC.

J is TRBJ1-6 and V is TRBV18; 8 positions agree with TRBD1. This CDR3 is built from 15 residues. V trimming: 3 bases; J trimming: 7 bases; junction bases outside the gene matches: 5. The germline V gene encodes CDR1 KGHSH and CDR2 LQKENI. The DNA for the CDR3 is TGTGCCAGCTCACCGACGGGACAGGCCAATTCACCCCTCCACTTT. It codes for CASSPTGQANSPLHF.

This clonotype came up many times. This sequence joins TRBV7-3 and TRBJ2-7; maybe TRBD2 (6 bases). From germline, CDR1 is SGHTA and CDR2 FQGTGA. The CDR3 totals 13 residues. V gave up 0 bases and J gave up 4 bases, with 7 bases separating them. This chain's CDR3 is CASSLTAGYEQYF. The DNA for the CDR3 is TGTGCCAGCAGCTTAACGGCGGGATACGAGCAGTACTTC.

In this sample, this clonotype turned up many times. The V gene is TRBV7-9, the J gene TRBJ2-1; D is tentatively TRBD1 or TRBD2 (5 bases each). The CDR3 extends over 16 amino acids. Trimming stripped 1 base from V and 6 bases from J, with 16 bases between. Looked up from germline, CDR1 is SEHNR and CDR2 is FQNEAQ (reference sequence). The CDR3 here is CASSLGLWQGINEQFF. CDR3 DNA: TGTGCCAGCAGCTTAGGACTATGGCAGGGTATCAATGAGCAGTTCTTC.

As DNA, the CDR3 is TGTGCCAGTAGACCCGCGGGACACCCGCAGTATTTT. It specifies CASRPAGHPQYF. The J gene is TRBJ2-3, the V gene TRBV7-2, with D possibly being TRBD1 or TRBD2 (6 bases each). Germline assignment: CDR1 SGHTA and CDR2 FQGNSA. The CDR3 sequence is 12 residues long. V was cut by 9 bases and J by 10 bases, with 17 bases left in between. The variable domain in full, with the rest retrieved from reference TRBV7-2 and TRBJ2-3, is GAGVSQSPSNKVTEKGKDVELRCDPISGHTALYWYRQSLGQGLEFLIYFQGNSAPDKSGLPSDRFSAERTGGSVSTLTIQRTQQEDSAVYLCASRPAGHPQYFGPGTRLTVL.

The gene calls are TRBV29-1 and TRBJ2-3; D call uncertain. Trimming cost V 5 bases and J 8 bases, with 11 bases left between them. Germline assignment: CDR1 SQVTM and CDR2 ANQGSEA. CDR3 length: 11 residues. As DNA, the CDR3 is TGCAGCGTTTCCCTAGACGGTACGCAGTATTTT. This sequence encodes CSVSLDGTQYF.

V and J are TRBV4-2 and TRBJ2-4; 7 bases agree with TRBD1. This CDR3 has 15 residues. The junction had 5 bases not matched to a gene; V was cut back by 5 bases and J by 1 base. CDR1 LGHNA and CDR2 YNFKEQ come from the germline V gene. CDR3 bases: TGTGCCAGCAGCTCAGACAGGGAGGCCAAAAACATTCAGTACTTC. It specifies CASSSDREAKNIQYF.

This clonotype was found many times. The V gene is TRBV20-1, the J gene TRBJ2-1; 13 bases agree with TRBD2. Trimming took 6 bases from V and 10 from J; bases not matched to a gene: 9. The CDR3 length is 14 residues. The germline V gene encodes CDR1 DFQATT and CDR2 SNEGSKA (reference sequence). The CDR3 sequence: CSAGRGLAGVEQFF. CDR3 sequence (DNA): TGCAGTGCGGGACGCGGACTAGCGGGGGTCGAGCAGTTCTTC.

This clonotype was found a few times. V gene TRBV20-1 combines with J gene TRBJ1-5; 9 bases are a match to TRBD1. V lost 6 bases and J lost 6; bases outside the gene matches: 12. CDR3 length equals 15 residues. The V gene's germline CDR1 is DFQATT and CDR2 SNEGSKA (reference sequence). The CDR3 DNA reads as TGCAGTGCACCATGTCGGGACAGGGAGTGTCAGCCCCAGCATTTT. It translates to CSAPCRDRECQPQHF.

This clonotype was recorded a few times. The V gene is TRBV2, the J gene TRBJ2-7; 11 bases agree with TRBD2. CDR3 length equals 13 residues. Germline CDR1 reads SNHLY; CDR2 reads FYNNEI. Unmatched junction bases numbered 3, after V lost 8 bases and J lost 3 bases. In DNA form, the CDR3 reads TGTGCCAGCTATAGCGGGGGGGACTACGAGCAGTACGTC. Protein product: CASYSGGDYEQYV.

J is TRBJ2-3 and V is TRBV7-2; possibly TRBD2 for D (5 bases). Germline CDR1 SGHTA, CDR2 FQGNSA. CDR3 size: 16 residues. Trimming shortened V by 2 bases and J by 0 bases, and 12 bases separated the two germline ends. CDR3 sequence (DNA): TGTGCCAGCAGCTTACCGACTACGAGTAGCACAGATACGCAGTATTTT. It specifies CASSLPTTSSTDTQYF.

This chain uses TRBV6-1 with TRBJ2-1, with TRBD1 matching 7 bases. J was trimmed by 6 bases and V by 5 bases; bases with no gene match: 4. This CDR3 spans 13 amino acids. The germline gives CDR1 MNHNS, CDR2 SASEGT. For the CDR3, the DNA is TGTGCCAGCAGTTCGACAGGGATCAATGAGCAGTTCTTC. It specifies CASSSTGINEQFF.

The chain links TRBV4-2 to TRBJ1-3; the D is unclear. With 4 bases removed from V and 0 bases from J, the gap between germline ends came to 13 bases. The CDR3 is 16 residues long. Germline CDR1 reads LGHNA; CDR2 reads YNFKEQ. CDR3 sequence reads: CASSPGLLLSGNTIYF. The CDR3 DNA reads TGTGCCAGCAGCCCCGGACTGCTTCTCTCTGGAAACACCATATATTTT.